The rows below give T cell receptor beta chains drawn from one sample of a study of blood T cell repertoires in COVID-19. Profiling relied on immunoSEQ multiplex PCR, and the TCRdb table lists in-frame clones only, not all of them. The sample has about 220,000 clones, around 89% seen once. The sequencing sample was made of PBMCs or T cells enriched from blood (not recorded which). These TCRs come from a man aged 25 to 40 who had been exposed to COVID-19. Both conserved end residues are part of each CDR3. The order of the fields is D gene, clone size, J gene, V gene, CDR3 DNA, CDR3 protein. A D gene is named only where the DNA matches it firmly. Part of the rows lack a size; the others show once, few, many or a class for expanded clones.

. . TRBJ2-1 TRBV11-1 TGTGCCAGCAGCTTAAACCAGGGAAAACCGGACAATGAGCAGTTCTTC CASSLNQGKPDNEQFF
TRBD1 once TRBJ2-3 TRBV29-1 TGCAGCGTTGTAAAGGACAGGGGACCAGATACGCAGTATTTT CSVVKDRGPDTQYF
. . TRBJ1-2 TRBV30 TGTGCCTGGAGTGTACAGGGAGACTATGGCTACACCTTC CAWSVQGDYGYTF
TRBD1 . TRBJ1-2 TRBV4-1 TGCGCCAGCAGCCAAGATGGTATAGGGACAGGGGGTGTAGGTAACTATGGCTACACCTTC CASSQDGIGTGGVGNYGYTF
TRBD1 . TRBJ2-1 TRBV4-1 TGCGCCAGCAGCCCCGGGACAGATCAAAATGAGCAGTTCTTC CASSPGTDQNEQFF
. . TRBJ2-3 TRBV2 TGTGCCAGCACCCCCCTCGGGGGGCCTGGGACAGATACGCAGTATTTT CASTPLGGPGTDTQYF
TRBD1 . TRBJ2-3 TRBV11-1 TGTGCCAGCAGGCGCAGTCCGGACAGGGGTGCAGATACGCAGTATTTT CASRRSPDRGADTQYF
TRBD1 . TRBJ1-3 TRBV5-4 TGTGCCAGCAGCGCTGACAGGGGGAGAAGAAACACCATATATTTT CASSADRGRRNTIYF
. . TRBJ2-7 TRBV7-3 TGTGCCAGCAGCTTAAGCTCCAGGGTTGGCGAGCAGTACTTC CASSLSSRVGEQYF
. . TRBJ2-1 TRBV29-1 TGCAGCGTGGACGGGACACCGGTGGGGGGGTACAATGAGCAGTTCTTC CSVDGTPVGGYNEQFF
. . TRBJ1-1 TRBV29-1 TGCAGCGTTCTTTCCGAGGCAGCTTTCTTT CSVLSEAAFF
TRBD1 . TRBJ1-1 TRBV12-3/TRBV12-4 TGTGCCAGCACCACCCACAGGGGCACTGAAGCTTTCTTT CASTTHRGTEAFF
TRBD2 once TRBJ2-7 TRBV5-1 TGCGCCAGCAGCTTCAGCGGGGGATACTCCTACGAGCAGTACTTC CASSFSGGYSYEQYF
. . TRBJ2-7 TRBV7-6 TGTGCCAGCAGCTCCTATGGACAGAACTACGAGCAGTACTTC CASSSYGQNYEQYF
. once TRBJ1-1 TRBV4-2 TGTGCCAGCAGCCAAGAAGGGGAGGGCTACACTGAAGCTTTCTTT CASSQEGEGYTEAFF
. . TRBJ2-1 TRBV28 TGTGCCAGCAGTCCCCCCGGTCGCTACAATGAGCAGTTCTTC CASSPPGRYNEQFF
TRBD1 . TRBJ1-2 TRBV18 TGTGCCAGCTCACCGCTACAGGGGTATGGCTACACCTTC CASSPLQGYGYTF
TRBD1 . TRBJ1-5 TRBV5-5 TGTGCCAGCAGCTTGATGCTCTCTCGACAGGGGGCGGGCCAGCCCCAGCATTTT CASSLMLSRQGAGQPQHF
. . TRBJ2-2 TRBV30 TGTGCCTGGAGTGACGGCACCGGGGAGCTGTTTTTT CAWSDGTGELFF
TRBD2 . TRBJ2-1 TRBV12-3/TRBV12-4 TGTGCCAGCACAATATTGCGGGAGAATGAGCAGTTCTTC CASTILRENEQFF
. once TRBJ1-3 TRBV10-3 TGTGCCATCAGTGACTCAGGCGGGCTCAGAAACACCATATATTTT CAISDSGGLRNTIYF
. . TRBJ1-2 TRBV19 TGTGCCAGTAGTATGGATATTCGGCAGGGGATAAACTATGGCTACACCTTC CASSMDIRQGINYGYTF
TRBD1 . TRBJ2-7 TRBV6-2/TRBV6-3 TGTGCCAGCAGTTACCCTAGGACAGGTTTGCGCGAGCAGTACTTC CASSYPRTGLREQYF
TRBD1 . TRBJ2-7 TRBV15 TGTGCCACCAGCAGAGAAGGGACAGGCTTCCAGCAGTACTTC CATSREGTGFQQYF
. . TRBJ1-5 TRBV6-1 TGTGCCAGCAGTGAAGGGTACACTAGCAATCAGCCCCAGCATTTT CASSEGYTSNQPQHF
TRBD1 . TRBJ1-2 TRBV12-5 TGTGCTAGTGGACAGACAGGGACCCACTATGGCTACACCTTC CASGQTGTHYGYTF
TRBD2 . TRBJ2-3 TRBV7-2 TGTGCCAGCAGCCCACCCACTAGCGGGGGCACAGATACGCAGTATTTT CASSPPTSGGTDTQYF